Presented here are 10 T cell receptor beta chains from one specimen sequenced in a study of T-cell memory formation after mild COVID-19. TCRdb independently ran MiXCR on the 5' RACE reads; one entry per CDR3 protein. The sample has about 400,000 distinct CDR3 sequences, approximately 16% seen once. Sequenced: PBMCs or a T cell subset sorted from them (not recorded which). The receptors here all came from a man aged 18-30 years who had mild COVID-19 (a few samples of this study predate the infection). Cell type and time point are not known.

The rearrangement joins TRBV29-1 to TRBJ2-7; D uncertain. V was trimmed by 0 bases and J by 6 bases, leaving 9 bases between them. Per germline, CDR1 SQVTM and CDR2 ANQGSEA. The CDR3 has 12 residues. CDR3 protein: CSVEDRGGEQYV. As DNA, the CDR3 is TGCAGCGTTGAAGATCGAGGTGGCGAGCAGTACGTC.

The chain is built from TRBV11-2 and TRBJ2-1; 8 nucleotides agree with TRBD1. The J segment lost 4 bases and the V segment lost 1 base, leaving 6 bases of the junction unmatched. The CDR3 is made up of 16 amino acids. Germline CDR1 reads SGHAT; CDR2 reads FQNNGV. CDR3: CASSLGQGKDYNEQFF. The CDR3 bases are TGTGCCAGCAGCTTAGGACAGGGGAAGGATTACAATGAGCAGTTCTTC.

This clonotype has at least ten counts. The chain carries TRBV7-2 and TRBJ1-1; D is unresolved. Looked up from germline, CDR1 is SGHTA and CDR2 is FQGNSA. V dropped 5 bases and J dropped 4 bases, with 8 bases sitting between them. This CDR3 is 12 amino acids long. CDR3 DNA sequence: TGTGCCAGCAGCGTCCAAGGCACTGAAGCTTTCTTT. It encodes CASSVQGTEAFF.

This clonotype was observed a handful of times. This chain links TRBV29-1 with TRBJ2-1; D uncertain. V was pared by 4 bases and J by 3 bases, with 7 bases between. The length of the CDR3 is 12 residues. CDR1 SQVTM and CDR2 ANQGSEA come from the germline V gene. In nucleotides, the CDR3 is TGCAGCGTTGGACGGAACTACAATGAGCAGTTCTTC. It codes for CSVGRNYNEQFF.

The J gene is TRBJ2-3, the V gene TRBV24-1, with D perhaps being TRBD1 or TRBD2 (5 bases each). Trimming removed 4 bases at V and 5 bases at J, with 12 bases between. Germline V gene data show CDR1 as KGHDR and CDR2 as SFDVKD. The length of the CDR3 is 14 residues. The CDR3 loop is CATSEGAAEDTQYF. Here the CDR3 DNA reads TGTGCCACCAGTGAAGGGGCAGCGGAAGATACGCAGTATTTT.

To note about this clonotype: Germline is not matched at one junction end, which may reflect a read error. The rearrangement joins TRBV2 to TRBJ1-5, with D unclear. CDR3 size: 15 residues. CDR1 is SNHLY and CDR2 is FYNNEI in the germline V gene. CDR3 sequence reads: CASSEARPNNQPQHF. The CDR3 bases are TGTGCCAGCAGCGAAGCAAGGCCAAACAATCAGCCCCAGCATTTT.

This clonotype occurred once. The rearrangement links TRBV4-2 to TRBJ1-5; tentatively, D is TRBD1 (5 bases). The germline V gene encodes CDR1 LGHNA and CDR2 YNFKEQ. The CDR3 loop spans 16 amino acids. Trimming pared 0 bases from V and 7 bases from J, leaving 16 bases between. The CDR3, as DNA: TGTGCCAGCAGCCAAGAAGCGGCAGGGTCTTGGCAGCCCCAGCATTTT. It yields the protein CASSQEAAGSWQPQHF.

The CDR3 region is CASRVGEKLFF. The CDR3 coding sequence is TGTGCCAGCCGGGTCGGTGAAAAACTGTTTTTT. V usage is TRBV7-2 and J usage is TRBJ1-4; D gene uncertain. Trimming removed 8 bases from V and 7 bases from J, with 8 bases in between. Germline V gene data show CDR1 as SGHTA and CDR2 as FQGNSA. The CDR3 covers 11 residues. Filled out from reference TRBV7-2 and TRBJ1-4, the complete variable domain reads GAGVSQSPSNKVTEKGKDVELRCDPISGHTALYWYRQSLGQGLEFLIYFQGNSAPDKSGLPSDRFSAERTGGSVSTLTIQRTQQEDSAVYLCASRVGEKLFFGSGTQLSVL.

This clonotype was seen a few times. The chain is built from TRBV6-5 and TRBJ1-1; D may be TRBD1 (6 bases). The germline gives CDR1 MNHEY, CDR2 SVGAGI. The CDR3 contains 14 residues. The V and J ends lost 0 bases and 4 bases respectively, with 9 bases between them. The CDR3 loop reads CASSYSQGSTEAFF. The CDR3 bases are TGTGCCAGCAGTTACTCTCAGGGGAGCACTGAAGCTTTCTTT.

This chain connects TRBV5-1 to TRBJ2-2; 8 bases fit TRBD2. The CDR3 loop spans 17 amino acids. Germline CDR1 reads SGHRS; CDR2 reads YFSETQ. J gave up 2 bases and V 1 base, and 7 bases lay outside the gene matches. CDR3 nucleotides: TGCGCCAGCAGCTTGTTGAGCGGGGGCGCTAACACCGGGGAGCTGTTTTTT. Amino acids: CASSLLSGGANTGELFF.